This T cell receptor beta chain was obtained from a study of cytomegalovirus exposure and HLA in healthy donors. From germline, CDR1 is DFQATT and CDR2 SNEGSKA (reference sequence). V lost 5 bases and J lost 14, with 16 bases in between. There are 11 residues in the CDR3. The table came from immunoSEQ multiplex PCR; TCRdb's copy has only in-frame clones and leaves some out. The sample includes roughly 150,000 clones, about 90% of them seen just once. Sequencing was performed on PBMCs. The gene calls are TRBV20-1 and TRBJ2-1; D may correspond to TRBD1 or TRBD2 (5 bases each). The clonotype originates from a woman in her twenties or thirties in good health and CMV-seronegative. The CDR3 reads CSAETGAGKFF. The DNA of the CDR3 is TGCAGTGCTGAGACCGGGGCAGGGAAGTTCTTC.